The T cell receptor (beta chain) described here comes from a study of blood T cell repertoires in COVID-19. Background on the study: The United States, Italy and Spain were the sources of the acute and convalescent COVID-19 samples. Nucleic acid was either cDNA or gDNA, and it came from T cells, B-cell-depleted T cells, or PBMCs.

The germline gives CDR1 MGHRA, CDR2 YSYEKL. The length of the CDR3 is 14 residues. V was trimmed by 0 bases and J by 8 bases, leaving 13 bases between them. In the study's own analysis: Using reference gene primer amplification, nucleated cell counts were estimated. Only in-frame clones appear in the TCRdb table, and some are missing; sequencing was by immunoSEQ multiplex PCR. The V and J calls and clone size were taken over from that table, and D and trimming were inferred from the DNA. The sample yields 180,000 or so clones, around 87% seen once. Sequenced: peripheral blood. The sequence was collected from a man between 18 and 29 years old with acute or convalescent COVID-19. The chain has TRBV4-1 and TRBJ1-2; D not resolved. The CDR3 loop reads CASSQDRGGNGYTF. The CDR3 DNA follows: TGCGCCAGCAGCCAAGACCGGGGTGGTAACGGCTACACCTTC.